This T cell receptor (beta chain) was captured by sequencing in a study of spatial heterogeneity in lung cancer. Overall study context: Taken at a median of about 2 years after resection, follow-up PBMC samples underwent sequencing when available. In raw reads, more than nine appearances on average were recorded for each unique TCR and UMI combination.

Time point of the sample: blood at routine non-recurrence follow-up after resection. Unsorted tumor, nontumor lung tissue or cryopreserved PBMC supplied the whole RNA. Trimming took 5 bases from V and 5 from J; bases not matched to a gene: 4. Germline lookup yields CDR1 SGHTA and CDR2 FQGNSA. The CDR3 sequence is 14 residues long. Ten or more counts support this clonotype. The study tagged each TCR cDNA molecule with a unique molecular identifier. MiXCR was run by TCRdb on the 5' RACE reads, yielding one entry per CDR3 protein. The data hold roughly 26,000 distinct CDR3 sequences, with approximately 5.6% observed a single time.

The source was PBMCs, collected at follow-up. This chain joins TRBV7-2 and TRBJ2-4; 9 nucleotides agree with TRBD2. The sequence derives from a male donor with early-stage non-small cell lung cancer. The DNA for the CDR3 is TGTGCCAGCAGCGTCGGACTAGCGCAAAACATTCAGTACTTC. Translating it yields CASSVGLAQNIQYF.